This is a list of T cell receptor beta chains from one sample in a study of cytomegalovirus exposure and HLA in healthy donors. Only in-frame clones appear in the TCRdb table, and some are missing; sequencing was by immunoSEQ multiplex PCR. The sample holds under 300,000 clones, about 81% seen once. The sample was PBMCs. These receptors were collected from an older woman in good health and CMV-seropositive. Each CDR3 is given with its conserved first and last residue. A D gene is named only where the DNA matches it firmly. The listing skips clone size in some rows; elsewhere it reads once, few, many or a size class.

clone_size,cdr3_length,d_call,v_call,j_call,cdr3_aa,cdr3_nt
NA,13,TRBD1,TRBV5-4,TRBJ2-5,CASSTGVIETQYF,TGTGCCAGCAGCACAGGGGTTATAGAGACCCAGTACTTC
NA,15,TRBD1,TRBV2,TRBJ2-1,CASSPGQGGGREQFF,TGTGCCAGCAGCCCGGGACAGGGGGGGGGTAGGGAGCAGTTCTTC
NA,12,NA,TRBV7-5,TRBJ2-1,CVRSLRVGEQFF,TGTGTCAGAAGCTTGAGGGTGGGTGAGCAGTTCTTC
NA,11,NA,TRBV7-9,TRBJ2-1,CASRSNYEQFF,TGTGCCAGCAGGTCAAACTATGAGCAGTTCTTC
NA,17,TRBD2,TRBV4-1,TRBJ2-2,CASSRPKAGGPSGELFF,TGCGCCAGCAGCCGTCCTAAAGCGGGAGGGCCTTCCGGGGAGCTGTTTTTT
NA,11,NA,TRBV12-5,TRBJ2-4,CASAPGNIQYF,TGTGCTAGTGCCCCGGGAAACATTCAGTACTTC
NA,10,TRBD1,TRBV19,TRBJ1-1,CATGTGEAFF,TGTGCCACCGGGACAGGTGAAGCTTTCTTT
few,15,TRBD2,TRBV5-1,TRBJ2-1,CASSLGPAGDNEQFF,TGCGCCAGCAGCTTGGGTCCAGCGGGGGACAATGAGCAGTTCTTC
NA,17,TRBD2,TRBV19,TRBJ2-1,CASSFSKRGSSYNEQFF,TGTGCCAGTAGTTTCTCCAAGCGGGGGAGCTCCTACAATGAGCAGTTCTTC
NA,14,TRBD1,TRBV18,TRBJ1-3,CASSPPGQGNTIYF,TGTGCCAGCTCACCACCGGGACAGGGAAACACCATATATTTT
few,14,NA,TRBV7-9,TRBJ2-2,CASSLYIRSGELFF,TGTGCCAGCAGCTTATATATTAGATCCGGGGAGCTGTTTTTT
NA,15,TRBD1,TRBV5-1,TRBJ2-7,CASSLVGQSSYEQYF,TGCGCCAGCAGCTTGGTGGGACAGAGCTCCTACGAGCAGTACTTC
NA,15,NA,TRBV5-5,TRBJ2-3,CASSLAPGSTDTQYF,TGTGCCAGCAGCTTGGCCCCAGGGAGCACAGATACGCAGTATTTT
NA,16,NA,TRBV6-4,TRBJ2-3,CASSDSEETETDTQYF,TGTGCCAGCAGTGACTCTGAAGAGACAGAAACAGATACGCAGTATTTT
NA,13,NA,TRBV28,TRBJ2-7,CASIAGTSYEQYF,TGTGCCAGCATTGCCGGGACTTCCTACGAGCAGTACTTC
NA,17,NA,TRBV5-1,TRBJ1-1,CASSSLQGGPSNTEAFF,TGCGCCAGCAGCTCCCTGCAAGGTGGGCCGTCGAACACTGAAGCTTTCTTT
NA,14,TRBD1,TRBV7-9,TRBJ1-2,CASSLTGGDYGYTF,TGTGCCAGCAGCTTAACAGGGGGCGACTATGGCTACACCTTC
once,14,NA,TRBV7-9,TRBJ1-5,CASSRDRNNQPQHF,TGTGCCAGCAGCCGAGACAGAAATAATCAGCCCCAGCATTTT
NA,16,NA,TRBV28,TRBJ2-2,CASSLPRTEGAGELFF,TGTGCCAGCAGTTTACCCCGGACAGAAGGGGCCGGGGAGCTGTTTTTT
NA,14,TRBD1,TRBV7-9,TRBJ1-2,CASIRGTGDYGYTF,TGTGCCAGCATCAGGGGGACAGGGGACTATGGCTACACCTTC
NA,16,NA,TRBV4-2,TRBJ1-5,CASSQGGQNSNQPQHF,TGTGCCAGCAGCCAAGGTGGGCAGAATAGCAATCAGCCCCAGCATTTT
NA,13,NA,TRBV30,TRBJ1-5,CAWSGGLKQPQHF,TGTGCCTGGAGTGGTGGGCTGAAACAGCCCCAGCATTTT
once,15,NA,TRBV6-5,TRBJ2-3,CASSYSAGSTDTQYF,TGTGCCAGCAGTTACTCGGCAGGGAGCACAGATACGCAGTATTTT
NA,15,NA,TRBV5-4,TRBJ2-2,CASSLRQFNSGELFF,TGTGCCAGCAGCTTGCGTCAGTTCAACAGCGGGGAGCTGTTTTTT
few,15,NA,TRBV2,TRBJ2-1,CASSEDRSPYNEQFF,TGTGCCAGCAGTGAAGACAGGAGTCCCTACAATGAGCAGTTCTTC
NA,11,TRBD2,TRBV29-1,TRBJ2-1,CSVAPGTSQFF,TGCAGCGTAGCCCCCGGGACTAGTCAGTTCTTC
NA,15,NA,TRBV18,TRBJ2-2,CASSPRQRNTGELFF,TGTGCCAGCTCACCTCGACAAAGAAACACCGGGGAGCTGTTTTTT
few,15,NA,TRBV2,TRBJ1-2,CASSEALRGLRGYTF,TGTGCCAGCAGTGAAGCGCTTCGGGGACTCCGGGGCTACACCTTC
NA,16,NA,TRBV13,TRBJ1-3,CASSSTEGNSGNTIYF,TGTGCCAGCAGCTCCACTGAGGGTAACTCTGGAAACACCATATATTTT
once,12,NA,TRBV9,TRBJ1-2,CASNQGRNGYTF,TGTGCCAGCAACCAGGGTAGGAATGGCTACACCTTC
NA,14,NA,TRBV10-3,TRBJ2-2,CASSRSQNTGELFF,TGTGCCTCTAGCAGAAGTCAAAACACCGGGGAGCTGTTTTTT
NA,16,NA,TRBV28,TRBJ2-2,CASSSPSGLDTGELFF,TGTGCCAGCAGTTCACCTTCGGGACTTGACACCGGGGAGCTGTTTTTT
once,16,TRBD1,TRBV19,TRBJ1-2,CASSMGQDSANYGYTF,TGTGCCAGTAGTATGGGACAGGACTCAGCTAACTATGGCTACACCTTC
NA,13,NA,TRBV19,TRBJ2-7,CASSDRQGYEQYF,TGTGCCAGTAGTGATCGGCAGGGCTACGAGCAGTACTTC
few,11,NA,TRBV11-1,TRBJ1-1,CASSQEAEAFF,TGTGCCAGCAGTCAGGAGGCTGAAGCTTTCTTT
NA,15,NA,TRBV30,TRBJ1-6,CAWSVLQGRNSPLHF,TGTGCCTGGAGTGTACTACAGGGACGTAATTCACCCCTCCACTTT
NA,14,NA,TRBV19,TRBJ2-1,CASSDRFSYNEQFF,TGTGCCAGTAGCGACAGGTTCTCCTACAATGAGCAGTTCTTC
NA,15,TRBD2,TRBV28,TRBJ2-3,CASSFGGSSTDTQYF,TGTGCCAGCAGTTTTGGCGGGAGTTCGACAGATACGCAGTATTTT
NA,18,TRBD2,TRBV27,TRBJ2-5,CASSSLFSGIRTGETQYF,TGTGCCAGCAGTTCCCTATTTAGCGGGATCCGTACCGGGGAGACCCAGTACTTC
few,12,NA,TRBV5-6,TRBJ1-1,CASSPGDTEAFF,TGTGCCAGCAGCCCAGGGGACACTGAAGCTTTCTTT